This T cell receptor beta chain emerged from a study of radiotherapy plus CTLA-4 blockade in lung cancer. The CDR3 extends over 11 amino acids. V gave up 8 bases and J gave up 3 bases, with 8 bases separating them. Germline V gene data show CDR1 as MNHEY and CDR2 as SMNVEV (reference sequence). Concerning this clone: The antigen is undetermined.

Repertoires were generated with immunoSEQ multiplex PCR, while TCRdb's copy carries only in-frame clones and drops some. The table includes some 40,000 clones, nearly 80% detected once. Alongside CTLA-4 blockade with ipilimumab, patients with chemo-refractory metastatic non-small-cell lung cancer received focal radiation. Findings and limits, study-wide: Tumor-derived TCR clones expanded in blood after radiotherapy plus ipilimumab.

The chain combines TRBV27 with TRBJ2-7; D gene uncertain. The material was peripheral blood, obtained from a patient treated with radiotherapy plus ipilimumab. This TCR was sampled from a human donor with non-small cell lung cancer that progressed on radiotherapy plus ipilimumab. CDR3 DNA: TGTGCCAGCCGCCTAGGCTACGAGCAGTACTTC. Encoded protein: CASRLGYEQYF.